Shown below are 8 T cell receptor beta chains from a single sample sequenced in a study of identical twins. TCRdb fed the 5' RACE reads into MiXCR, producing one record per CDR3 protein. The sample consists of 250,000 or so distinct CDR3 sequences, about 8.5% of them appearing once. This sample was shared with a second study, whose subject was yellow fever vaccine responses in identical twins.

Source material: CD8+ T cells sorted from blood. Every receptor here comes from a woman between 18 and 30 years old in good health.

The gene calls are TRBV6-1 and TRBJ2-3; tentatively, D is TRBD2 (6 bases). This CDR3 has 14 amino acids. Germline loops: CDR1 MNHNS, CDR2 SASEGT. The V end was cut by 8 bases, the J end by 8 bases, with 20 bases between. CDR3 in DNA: TGTGCCAGCTCGGGAGTGGGTAGCGCAGTTACGCAGTATTTT. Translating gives CASSGVGSAVTQYF.

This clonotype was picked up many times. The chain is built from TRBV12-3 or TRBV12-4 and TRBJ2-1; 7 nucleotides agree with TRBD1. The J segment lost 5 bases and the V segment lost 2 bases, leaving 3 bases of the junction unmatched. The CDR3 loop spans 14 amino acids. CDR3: CASSLRQGDNEQFF. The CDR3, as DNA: TGTGCCAGCAGTTTACGACAGGGCGACAATGAGCAGTTCTTC.

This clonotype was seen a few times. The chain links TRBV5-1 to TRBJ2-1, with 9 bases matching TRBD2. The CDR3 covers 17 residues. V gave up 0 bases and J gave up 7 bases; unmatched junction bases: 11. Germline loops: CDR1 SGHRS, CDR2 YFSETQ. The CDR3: CASSLGVAGVIFNEQFF. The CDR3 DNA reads TGCGCCAGCAGCTTGGGGGTAGCGGGAGTGATTTTTAATGAGCAGTTCTTC.

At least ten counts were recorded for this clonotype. CDR3 loop: CASGPGNEQFF. The CDR3 DNA is TGTGCCAGCGGGCCCGGCAATGAGCAGTTCTTC. The gene calls are TRBV12-3 or TRBV12-4 and TRBJ2-1; D is unclear. The length of the CDR3 is 11 residues. V gave up 8 bases and J gave up 6 bases, with 8 bases separating them.

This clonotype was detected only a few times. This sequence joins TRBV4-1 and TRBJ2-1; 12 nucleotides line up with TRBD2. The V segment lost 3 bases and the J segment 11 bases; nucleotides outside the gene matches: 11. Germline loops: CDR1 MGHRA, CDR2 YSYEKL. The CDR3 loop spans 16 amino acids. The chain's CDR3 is CASSQGDTSGRLQQFF. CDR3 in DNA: TGCGCCAGCAGCCAGGGCGATACTAGCGGGAGGTTGCAGCAGTTCTTC.

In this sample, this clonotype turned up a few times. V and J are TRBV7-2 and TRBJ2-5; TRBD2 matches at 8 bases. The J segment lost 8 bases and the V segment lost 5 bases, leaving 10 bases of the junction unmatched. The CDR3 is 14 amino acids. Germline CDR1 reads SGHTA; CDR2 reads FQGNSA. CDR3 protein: CASSTRGRGATQYF. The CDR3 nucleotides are TGTGCCAGCAGCACCCGGGGGCGGGGGGCCACCCAGTACTTC.

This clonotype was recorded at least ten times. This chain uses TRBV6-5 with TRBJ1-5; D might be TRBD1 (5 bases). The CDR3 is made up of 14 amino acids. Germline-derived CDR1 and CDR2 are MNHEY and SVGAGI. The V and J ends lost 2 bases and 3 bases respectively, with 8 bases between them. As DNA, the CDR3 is TGTGCCAGCAGTTACGGGGGGGACAATCAGCCCCAGCATTTT. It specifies CASSYGGDNQPQHF.

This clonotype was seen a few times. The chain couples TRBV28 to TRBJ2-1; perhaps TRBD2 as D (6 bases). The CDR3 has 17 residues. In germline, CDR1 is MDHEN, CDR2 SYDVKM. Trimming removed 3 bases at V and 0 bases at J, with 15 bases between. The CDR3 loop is CASSLYGTPSSYNEQFF. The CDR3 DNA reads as TGTGCCAGCAGTTTGTACGGGACTCCTAGCTCCTACAATGAGCAGTTCTTC.